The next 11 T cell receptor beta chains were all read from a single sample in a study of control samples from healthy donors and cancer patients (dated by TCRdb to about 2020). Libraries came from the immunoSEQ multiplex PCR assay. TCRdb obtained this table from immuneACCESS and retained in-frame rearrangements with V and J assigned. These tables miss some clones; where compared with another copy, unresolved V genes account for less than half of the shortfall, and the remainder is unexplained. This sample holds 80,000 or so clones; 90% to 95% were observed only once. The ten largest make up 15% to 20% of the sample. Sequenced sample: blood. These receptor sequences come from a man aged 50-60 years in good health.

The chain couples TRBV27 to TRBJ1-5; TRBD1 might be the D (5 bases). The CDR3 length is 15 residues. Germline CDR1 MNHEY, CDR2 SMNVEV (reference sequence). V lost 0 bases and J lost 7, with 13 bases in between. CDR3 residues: CASSLSFLGEQPQHF. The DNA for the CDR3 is TGTGCCAGCAGTTTATCTTTCTTAGGGGAGCAGCCCCAGCATTTT.

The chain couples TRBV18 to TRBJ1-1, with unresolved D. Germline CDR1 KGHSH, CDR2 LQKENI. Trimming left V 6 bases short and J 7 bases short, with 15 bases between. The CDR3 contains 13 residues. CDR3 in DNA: TGTGCCAGCTCGGAGATACAGTTGGGTGAAGCTTTCTTT. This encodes CASSEIQLGEAFF. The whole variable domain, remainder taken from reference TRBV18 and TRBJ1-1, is NAGVMQNPRHLVRRRGQEARLRCSPMKGHSHVYWYRQLPEEGLKFMVYLQKENIIDESGMPKERFSAEFPKEGPSILRIQQVVRGDSAAYFCASSEIQLGEAFFGQGTRLTVV.

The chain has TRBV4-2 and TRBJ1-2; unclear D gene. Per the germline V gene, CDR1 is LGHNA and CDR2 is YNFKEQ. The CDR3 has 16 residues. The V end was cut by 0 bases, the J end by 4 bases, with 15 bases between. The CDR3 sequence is CASSQEIHPGSYGYTF. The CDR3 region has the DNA TGTGCCAGCAGCCAAGAAATCCACCCAGGATCCTATGGCTACACCTTC.

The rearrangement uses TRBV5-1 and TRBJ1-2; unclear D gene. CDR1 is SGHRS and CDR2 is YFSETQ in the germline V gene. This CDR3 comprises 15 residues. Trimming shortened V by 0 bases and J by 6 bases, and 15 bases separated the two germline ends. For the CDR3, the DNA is TGCGCCAGCAGCTTGGCCGCGGGAGGGCTACATGGCTACACCTTC. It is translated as CASSLAAGGLHGYTF.

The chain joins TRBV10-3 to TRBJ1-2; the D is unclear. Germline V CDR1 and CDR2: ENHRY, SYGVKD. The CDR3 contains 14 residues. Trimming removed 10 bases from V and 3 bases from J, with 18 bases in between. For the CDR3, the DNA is TGTGCCAGTGAGGATTCGCTGACGGACTATGGCTACACCTTC. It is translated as CASEDSLTDYGYTF.

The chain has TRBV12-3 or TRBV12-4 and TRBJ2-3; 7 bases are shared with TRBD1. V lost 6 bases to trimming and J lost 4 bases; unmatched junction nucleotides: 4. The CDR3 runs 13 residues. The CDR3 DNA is TGTGCCAGCAGAGGGACAGTTTCAGATACGCAGTATTTT. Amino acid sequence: CASRGTVSDTQYF.

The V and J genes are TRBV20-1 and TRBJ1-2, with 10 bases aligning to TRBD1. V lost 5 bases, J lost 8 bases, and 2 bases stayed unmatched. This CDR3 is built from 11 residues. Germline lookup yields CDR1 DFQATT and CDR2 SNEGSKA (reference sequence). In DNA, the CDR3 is TGCAGTGCTCGACAGGGGGCGGGCTACACCTTC. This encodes CSARQGAGYTF.

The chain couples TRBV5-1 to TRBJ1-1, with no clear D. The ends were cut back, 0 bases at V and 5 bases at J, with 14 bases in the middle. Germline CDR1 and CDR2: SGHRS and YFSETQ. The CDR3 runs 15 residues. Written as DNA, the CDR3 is TGCGCCAGCAGCTTGGTAGTTAACTCAGGTACTGAAGCTTTCTTT. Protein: CASSLVVNSGTEAFF.

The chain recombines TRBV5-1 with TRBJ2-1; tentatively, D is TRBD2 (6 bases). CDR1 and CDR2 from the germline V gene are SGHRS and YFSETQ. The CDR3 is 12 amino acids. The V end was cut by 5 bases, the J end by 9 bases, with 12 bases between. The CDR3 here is CASRRGKGEQFF. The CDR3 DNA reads TGCGCCAGCAGGCGCGGGAAAGGTGAGCAGTTCTTC.

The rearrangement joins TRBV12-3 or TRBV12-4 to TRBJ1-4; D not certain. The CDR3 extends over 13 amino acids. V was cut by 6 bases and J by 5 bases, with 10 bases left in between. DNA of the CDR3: TGTGCCAGCAGCCCCCAATTAAATGAAAAACTGTTTTTT. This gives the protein CASSPQLNEKLFF.

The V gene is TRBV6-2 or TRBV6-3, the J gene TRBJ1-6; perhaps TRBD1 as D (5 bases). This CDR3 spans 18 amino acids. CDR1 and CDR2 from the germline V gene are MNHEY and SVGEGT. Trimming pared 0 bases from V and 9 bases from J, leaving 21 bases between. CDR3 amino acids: CASSYSKTAKSDLSPLHF. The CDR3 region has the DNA TGTGCCAGCAGTTACTCGAAGACAGCCAAGAGCGATCTTTCACCCCTCCACTTT.